Here is one T cell receptor beta chain with its context. Its antigen is unidentified. The entry originates in a study of OX40 agonist ivuxolimab in advanced cancers. The overall study: Intravenous ivuxolimab was administered to patients every 2 weeks at 0.01 to 10 mg/kg. In three patients, partial responses were observed, one with hepatocellular carcinoma and two with cutaneous melanoma.

CDR3 length equals 16 residues. V lost 8 bases and J 1 base, leaving 19 bases between the germline ends. Germline loops: CDR1 MDHEN, CDR2 SYDVKM. Findings and limits, study-wide: The antigen specificity of the peripheral T cells (those that were expanded) was not determined.

Data came from immunoSEQ multiplex PCR; TCRdb stores just in-frame clones and leaves some out. The data show 35,000 to 45,000 clones, roughly 82% seen once. This sequence originates from an adult with an advanced solid tumor such as melanoma, head and neck, liver or kidney cancer. The sample was CD4+ or CD8+ T cells sorted from blood, taken in a trial of the OX40 agonist ivuxolimab. The chain is built from TRBV28 and TRBJ2-3, with D possibly being TRBD1 or TRBD2 (6 bases each). This chain's CDR3 is CASERGRRRGTDTQYF. The CDR3 nucleotides read TGTGCCAGCGAAAGGGGGAGGAGGAGGGGCACAGATACGCAGTATTTT.